This T cell receptor (beta chain) was documented in a study of blood T cell repertoires in COVID-19. Study context: The United States, Italy and Spain were the sources of the acute and convalescent COVID-19 samples. PBMCs, B-cell-depleted T cells, or T cells were the source of the cDNA or gDNA that made up the material.

As handled by the study authors: Scientists estimated how many nucleated cells there were by amplifying reference gene primers. Data came from immunoSEQ multiplex PCR; TCRdb stores just in-frame clones and leaves some out. V, J and clone size derive from that table, while D and trimming were established from the DNA sequence. The profile shows roughly 83,000 clones, 70% to 90% of them singletons. Germline CDR1 and CDR2: SGHNT and YENEEA. Trimming pared 3 bases from V and 5 bases from J, leaving 16 bases between. The CDR3 covers 15 residues. The source material was peripheral blood. The TCR comes from a man at least 80 years old with active or convalescent COVID-19. The chain couples TRBV11-3 to TRBJ1-2; D perhaps matches TRBD1 (6 bases). CDR3 nucleotide sequence: TGTGCCAGCAGCTTGGAAACAGGGCCAGGGTATGGCTACACCTTC. Protein: CASSLETGPGYGYTF.